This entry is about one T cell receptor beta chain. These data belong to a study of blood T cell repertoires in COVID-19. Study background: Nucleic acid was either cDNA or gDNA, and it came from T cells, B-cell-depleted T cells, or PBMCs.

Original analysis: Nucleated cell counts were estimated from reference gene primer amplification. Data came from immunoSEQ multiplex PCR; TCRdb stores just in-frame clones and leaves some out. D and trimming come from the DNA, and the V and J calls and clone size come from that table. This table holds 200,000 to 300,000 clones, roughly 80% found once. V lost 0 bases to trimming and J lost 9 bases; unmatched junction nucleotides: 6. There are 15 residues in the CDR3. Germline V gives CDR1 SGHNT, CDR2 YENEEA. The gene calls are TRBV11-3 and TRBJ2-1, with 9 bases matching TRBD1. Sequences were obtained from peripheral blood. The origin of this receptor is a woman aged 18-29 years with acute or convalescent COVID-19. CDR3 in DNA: TGTGCCAGCAGCTTAGACTGGACAGGGGAGGGTGAGCAGTTCTTC. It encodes CASSLDWTGEGEQFF.